This T cell receptor (beta chain) was sequenced for a study of shared clonotypes between healthy human individuals. Study-wide results and caveats: Clonotypes that were shared across a handful of donors made up approximately 5% of naive CD4 clonotypes.

V was trimmed by 0 bases and J by 5 bases, leaving 7 bases between them. The CDR3 spans 13 residues. From germline, CDR1 is SGHDT and CDR2 YYEEEE. Concerning this clone: What it binds is not known.

Terminally differentiated effector memory CD45RA+ cells were left out of the naive CD8 fraction, which was CD45RO-negative and positively selected for CCR7. The assay was immunoSEQ multiplex PCR, and TCRdb's table has in-frame clones only and misses some. Found here are fewer than 1 million clones, roughly 96% of them singletons; the top ten hold around 0.25%. The origin of this receptor is a man aged 25 to 40 in good health. This chain uses TRBV5-6 with TRBJ2-3; D ambiguous. Sequenced input: naive CD8+ T cells sorted from blood. This chain's CDR3 is CASSLEAGDTQYF. Written as DNA, the CDR3 is TGTGCCAGCAGCTTGGAAGCTGGAGATACGCAGTATTTT.